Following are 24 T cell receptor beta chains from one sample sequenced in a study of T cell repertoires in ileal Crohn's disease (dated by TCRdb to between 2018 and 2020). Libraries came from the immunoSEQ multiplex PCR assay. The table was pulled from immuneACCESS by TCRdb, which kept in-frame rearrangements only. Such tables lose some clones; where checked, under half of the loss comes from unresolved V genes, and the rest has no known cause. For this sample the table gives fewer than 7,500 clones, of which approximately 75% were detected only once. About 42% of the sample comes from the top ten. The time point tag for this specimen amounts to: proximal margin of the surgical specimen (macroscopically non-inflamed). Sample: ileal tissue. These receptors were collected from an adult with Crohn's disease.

The DNA for the CDR3 is TGTGCCAGCAGTACGGGAGGGGGGGGCTACGAGCAGTACTTC. It translates to CASSTGGGGYEQYF. The chain is built from TRBV2 and TRBJ2-7, with 8 bases identical to TRBD2. V was pared by 5 bases and J by 3 bases, with 6 bases of the junction left unmatched. CDR1 SNHLY and CDR2 FYNNEI come from the germline V gene. This CDR3 is built from 14 residues.

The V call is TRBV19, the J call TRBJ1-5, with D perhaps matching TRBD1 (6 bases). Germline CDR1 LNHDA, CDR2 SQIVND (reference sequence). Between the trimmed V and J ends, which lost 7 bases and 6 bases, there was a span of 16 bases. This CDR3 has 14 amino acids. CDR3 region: CASTSPGGIQPQHF. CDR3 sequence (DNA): TGTGCCAGTACATCCCCCGGGGGCATTCAGCCCCAGCATTTT. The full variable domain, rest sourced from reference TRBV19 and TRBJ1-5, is DGGITQSPKYLFRKEGQNVTLSCEQNLNHDAMYWYRQDPGQGLRLIYYSQIVNDFQKGDIAEGYSVSREKKESFPLTVTSAQKNPTAFYLCASTSPGGIQPQHFGDGTRLSIL.

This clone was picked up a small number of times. In DNA form, the CDR3 reads TGCAGCGTCGGGACTAGGATAGGCTACGAGCAGTACTTC. Encoded protein: CSVGTRIGYEQYF. The chain combines TRBV29-1 with TRBJ2-7; 8 positions match TRBD2. Trimming took 6 bases from V and 3 from J; bases not matched to a gene: 7. Germline values: CDR1 SQVTM, CDR2 ANQGSEA. The CDR3 has 13 amino acids.

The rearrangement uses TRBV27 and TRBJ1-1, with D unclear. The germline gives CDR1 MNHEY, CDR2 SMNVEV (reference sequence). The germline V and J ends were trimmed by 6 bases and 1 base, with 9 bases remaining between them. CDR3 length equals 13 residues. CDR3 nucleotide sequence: TGTGCCAGCAGAGGGCAGTCGAACACTGAAGCTTTCTTT. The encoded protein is CASRGQSNTEAFF.

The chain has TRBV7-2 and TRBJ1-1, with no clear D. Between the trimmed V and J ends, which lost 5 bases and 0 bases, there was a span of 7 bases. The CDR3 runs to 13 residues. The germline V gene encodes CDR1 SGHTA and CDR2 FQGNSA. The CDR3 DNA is TGTGCCAGCAGCAAACAGCTGAACACTGAAGCTTTCTTT. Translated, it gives CASSKQLNTEAFF.

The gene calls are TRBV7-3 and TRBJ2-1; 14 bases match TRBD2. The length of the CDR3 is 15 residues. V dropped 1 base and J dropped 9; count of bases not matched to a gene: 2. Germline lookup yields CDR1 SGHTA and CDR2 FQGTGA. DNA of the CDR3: TGTGCCAGCAGCTTAATGACTAGCGGGAGGGTTGAGCAGTTCTTC. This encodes CASSLMTSGRVEQFF.

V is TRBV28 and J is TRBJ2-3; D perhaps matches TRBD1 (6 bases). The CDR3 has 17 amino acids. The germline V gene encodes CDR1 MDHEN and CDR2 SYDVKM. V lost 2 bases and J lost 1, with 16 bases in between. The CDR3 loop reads CASSLGGGVGGTDTQYF. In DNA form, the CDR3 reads TGTGCCAGCAGTTTAGGGGGCGGCGTAGGGGGCACAGATACGCAGTATTTT. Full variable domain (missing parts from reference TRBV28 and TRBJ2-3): DVKVTQSSRYLVKRTGEKVFLECVQDMDHENMFWYRQDPGLGLRLIYFSYDVKMKEKGDIPEGYSVSREKKERFSLILESASTNQTSMYLCASSLGGGVGGTDTQYFGPGTRLTVL.

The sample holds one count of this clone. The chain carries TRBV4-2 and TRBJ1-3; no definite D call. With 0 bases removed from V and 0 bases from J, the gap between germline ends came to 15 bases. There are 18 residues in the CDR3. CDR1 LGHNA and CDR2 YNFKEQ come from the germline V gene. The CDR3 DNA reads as TGTGCCAGCAGCCAAGATTATTGGGTTGGCTCCTCTGGAAACACCATATATTTT. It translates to CASSQDYWVGSSGNTIYF.

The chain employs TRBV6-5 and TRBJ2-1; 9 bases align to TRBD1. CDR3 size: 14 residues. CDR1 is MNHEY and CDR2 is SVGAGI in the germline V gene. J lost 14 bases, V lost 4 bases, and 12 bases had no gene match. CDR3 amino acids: CASSSKDRGGLEFF. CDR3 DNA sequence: TGTGCCAGCAGTTCCAAGGACAGGGGCGGTCTGGAGTTCTTC.

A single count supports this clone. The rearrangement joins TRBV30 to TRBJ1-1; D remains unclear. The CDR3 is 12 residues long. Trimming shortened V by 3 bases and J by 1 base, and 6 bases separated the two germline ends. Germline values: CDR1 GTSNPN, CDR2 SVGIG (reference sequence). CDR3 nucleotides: TGTGCCTGGAGAGGAGGGAACACTGAAGCTTTCTTT. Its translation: CAWRGGNTEAFF.

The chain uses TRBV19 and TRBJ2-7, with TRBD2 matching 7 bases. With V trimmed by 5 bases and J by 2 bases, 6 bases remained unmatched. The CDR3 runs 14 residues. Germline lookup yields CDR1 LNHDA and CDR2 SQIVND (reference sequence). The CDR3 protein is CASSFLAVPYEQYF. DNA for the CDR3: TGTGCCAGTAGTTTTCTAGCGGTCCCCTACGAGCAGTACTTC.

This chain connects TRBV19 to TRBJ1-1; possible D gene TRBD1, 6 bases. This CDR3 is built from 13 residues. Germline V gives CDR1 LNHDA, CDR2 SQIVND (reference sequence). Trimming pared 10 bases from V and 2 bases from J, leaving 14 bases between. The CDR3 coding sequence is TGTGCCACCAGGACAGACGGAAACACTGAAGCTTTCTTT. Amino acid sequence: CATRTDGNTEAFF. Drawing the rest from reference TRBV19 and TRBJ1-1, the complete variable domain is DGGITQSPKYLFRKEGQNVTLSCEQNLNHDAMYWYRQDPGQGLRLIYYSQIVNDFQKGDIAEGYSVSREKKESFPLTVTSAQKNPTAFYLCATRTDGNTEAFFGQGTRLTVV.

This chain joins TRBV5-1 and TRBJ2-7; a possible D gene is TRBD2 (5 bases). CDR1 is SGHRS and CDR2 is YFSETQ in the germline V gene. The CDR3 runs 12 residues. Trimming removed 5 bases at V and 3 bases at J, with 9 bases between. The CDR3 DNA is TGCGCCAGCAGACTAGAACACTACGAGCAGTACTTC. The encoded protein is CASRLEHYEQYF.

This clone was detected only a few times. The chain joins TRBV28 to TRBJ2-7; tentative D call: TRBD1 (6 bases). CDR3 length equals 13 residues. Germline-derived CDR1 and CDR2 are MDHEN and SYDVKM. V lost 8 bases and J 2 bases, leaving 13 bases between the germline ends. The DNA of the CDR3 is TGTGCCAGCTCCGGGACACCCACCTACGAGCAGTACTTC. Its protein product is CASSGTPTYEQYF.

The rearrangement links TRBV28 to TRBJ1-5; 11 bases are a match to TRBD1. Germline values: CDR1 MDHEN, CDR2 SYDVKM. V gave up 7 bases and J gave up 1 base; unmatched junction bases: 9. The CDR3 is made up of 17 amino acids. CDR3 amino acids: CASNPGTGGGSNQPQHF. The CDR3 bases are TGTGCCAGCAACCCCGGGACAGGGGGTGGGAGCAATCAGCCCCAGCATTTT. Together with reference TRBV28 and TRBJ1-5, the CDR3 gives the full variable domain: DVKVTQSSRYLVKRTGEKVFLECVQDMDHENMFWYRQDPGLGLRLIYFSYDVKMKEKGDIPEGYSVSREKKERFSLILESASTNQTSMYLCASNPGTGGGSNQPQHFGDGTRLSIL.

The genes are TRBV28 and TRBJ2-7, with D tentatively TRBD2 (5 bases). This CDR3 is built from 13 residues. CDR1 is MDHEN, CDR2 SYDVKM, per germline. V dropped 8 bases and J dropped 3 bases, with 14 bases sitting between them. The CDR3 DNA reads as TGTGCCAGCCGGGGTACAGACCGCTACGAGCAGTACTTC. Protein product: CASRGTDRYEQYF.

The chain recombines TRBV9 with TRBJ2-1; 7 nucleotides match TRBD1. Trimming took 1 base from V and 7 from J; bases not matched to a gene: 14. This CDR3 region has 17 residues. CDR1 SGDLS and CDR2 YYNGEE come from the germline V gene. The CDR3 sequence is CASSVLGGANFGNEQFF. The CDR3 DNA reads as TGTGCCAGCAGCGTATTAGGGGGCGCAAATTTCGGGAATGAGCAGTTCTTC.

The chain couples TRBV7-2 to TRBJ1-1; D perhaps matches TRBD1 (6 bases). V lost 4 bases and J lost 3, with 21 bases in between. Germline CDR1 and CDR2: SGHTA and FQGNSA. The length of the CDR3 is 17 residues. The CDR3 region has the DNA TGTGCCAGCAGCTCAGAACTGATACAGGGAACGTACACTGAAGCTTTCTTT. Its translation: CASSSELIQGTYTEAFF.

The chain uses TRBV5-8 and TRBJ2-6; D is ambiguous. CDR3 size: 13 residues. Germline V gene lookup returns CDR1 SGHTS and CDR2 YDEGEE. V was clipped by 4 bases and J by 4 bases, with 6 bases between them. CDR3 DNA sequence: TGTGCCAGCAGCCCCAGGGGGGCCAACGTCCTGACTTTC. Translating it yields CASSPRGANVLTF.

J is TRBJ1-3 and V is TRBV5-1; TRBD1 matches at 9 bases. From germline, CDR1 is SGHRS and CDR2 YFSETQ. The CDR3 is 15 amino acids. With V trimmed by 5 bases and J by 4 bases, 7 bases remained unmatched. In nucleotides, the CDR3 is TGCGCCAGCAGGCCCACAGGGGGCCTCGGAAACACCATATATTTT. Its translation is CASRPTGGLGNTIYF.

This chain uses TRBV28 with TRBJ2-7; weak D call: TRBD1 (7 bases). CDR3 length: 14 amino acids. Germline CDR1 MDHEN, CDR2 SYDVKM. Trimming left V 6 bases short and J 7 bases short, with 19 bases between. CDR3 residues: CASSRAGGFKEQYF. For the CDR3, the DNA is TGTGCCAGCAGCCGCGCAGGGGGGTTTAAAGAGCAGTACTTC.

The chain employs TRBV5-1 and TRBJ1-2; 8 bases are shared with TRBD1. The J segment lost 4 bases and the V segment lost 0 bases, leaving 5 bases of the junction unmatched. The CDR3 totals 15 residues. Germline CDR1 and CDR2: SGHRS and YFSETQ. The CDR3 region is CASSLDGQGLYGYTF. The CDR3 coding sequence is TGCGCCAGCAGCTTGGACGGACAGGGTCTCTATGGCTACACCTTC. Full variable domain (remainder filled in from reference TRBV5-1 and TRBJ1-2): KAGVTQTPRYLIKTRGQQVTLSCSPISGHRSVSWYQQTPGQGLQFLFEYFSETQRNKGNFPGRFSGRQFSNSRSEMNVSTLELGDSALYLCASSLDGQGLYGYTFGSGTRLTVV.

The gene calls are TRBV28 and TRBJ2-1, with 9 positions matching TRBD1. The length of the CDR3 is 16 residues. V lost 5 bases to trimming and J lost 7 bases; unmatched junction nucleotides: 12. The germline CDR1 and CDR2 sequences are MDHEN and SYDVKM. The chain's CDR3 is CASSRPGTGLSNEQFF. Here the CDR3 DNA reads TGTGCCAGCAGTCGGCCCGGGACAGGGCTTAGTAATGAGCAGTTCTTC.

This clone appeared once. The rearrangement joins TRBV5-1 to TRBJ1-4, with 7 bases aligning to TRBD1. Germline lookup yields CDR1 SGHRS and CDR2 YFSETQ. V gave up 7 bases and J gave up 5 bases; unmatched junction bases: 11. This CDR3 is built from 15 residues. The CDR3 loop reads CASGSSGTVNEKLFF. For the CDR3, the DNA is TGCGCCAGCGGTAGTTCCGGGACAGTAAATGAAAAACTGTTTTTT.